Presented here are 24 T cell receptor beta chains from one specimen sequenced in a study of monozygotic twins with inflammatory bowel disease. TCRdb reworked the 5' RACE reads into one entry per CDR3 protein, no DNA. The listing contains fewer than 450,000 distinct CDR3 sequences. Sequenced material: blood. All receptors derive from a human donor with ulcerative colitis or Crohn's disease, or a healthy co-twin of an affected twin (not recorded which).

The chain couples TRBV5-1 to TRBJ1-2; TCRdb reports TRBD1, a call that lacks DNA to check it against. The CDR3 runs 15 residues. Germline-derived CDR1 and CDR2 are SGHRS and YFSETQ. The CDR3 region is CASSLVQGRSDGYTF.

The chain uses TRBV20-1 and TRBJ2-5; the TCRdb D gene call, TRBD2, has no DNA to confirm it. This CDR3 spans 18 amino acids. CDR1 is DFQATT, CDR2 SNEGSKA, per germline (reference sequence). CDR3 region: CSAREKRLAGGFEETQYF.

The V and J genes are TRBV7-2 and TRBJ1-4; with no DNA, the TCRdb D assignment of TRBD1 cannot be verified. CDR1 and CDR2 (germline): SGHTA, FQGNSA. The CDR3 covers 16 residues. This chain's CDR3 is CASSRDRATSNEKLFF.

V and J are TRBV12-3 or TRBV12-4 and TRBJ2-5; TCRdb indicates TRBD2, and absent DNA this call remains unverified. The CDR3 covers 17 residues. The CDR3 sequence is CASSLISGGVRTETQYF.

The CDR3 is CSATKLAGEYF. The chain links TRBV20-1 to TRBJ2-7; with no DNA, the TCRdb D assignment of TRBD2 cannot be verified. There are 11 residues in the CDR3. CDR1 DFQATT and CDR2 SNEGSKA come from the germline V gene (reference sequence).

V gene TRBV7-6 combines with J gene TRBJ2-3; the TRBD1 assignment by TCRdb is unverifiable without DNA. The CDR3 has 15 residues. Germline assignment: CDR1 SGHVS and CDR2 FNYEAQ. This CDR3 is CASSPRRGGTDTQYF.

The gene calls are TRBV13 and TRBJ2-1; without DNA, the TCRdb call of TRBD1 cannot be checked. Per the germline V gene, CDR1 is PRHDT and CDR2 is FYEKMQ (reference sequence). This CDR3 spans 15 amino acids. The CDR3 loop is CASSLWGPSYNEQFF.

The rearrangement joins TRBV27 to TRBJ2-3; checking the TCRdb D call of TRBD1 is not possible without DNA. Germline lookup yields CDR1 MNHEY and CDR2 SMNVEV (reference sequence). The CDR3 has 16 amino acids. CDR3 residues: CASSLRDPGVADTQYF.

The rearrangement uses TRBV28 and TRBJ1-5; TCRdb's D call of TRBD1 is untestable without DNA. The CDR3 consists of 16 residues. Germline loops: CDR1 MDHEN, CDR2 SYDVKM. The CDR3 reads CASNYVRGYSNQPQHF.

The chain joins TRBV4-1 to TRBJ2-2; TCRdb names TRBD1, which stays unverified in the absence of DNA. Germline assignment: CDR1 MGHRA and CDR2 YSYEKL. This CDR3 region has 17 residues. The CDR3 spells CASSQSNRDRNTGELFF.

The genes are TRBV5-1 and TRBJ2-3; TCRdb reports TRBD1, a call that lacks DNA to check it against. This CDR3 has 15 amino acids. Germline CDR1 SGHRS, CDR2 YFSETQ. The chain's CDR3 is CATKTGMGSTDTQYF.

V gene TRBV4-1 combines with J gene TRBJ1-1; the TCRdb call, TRBD1, lacks DNA for checking. Germline V lookup: CDR1 MGHRA, CDR2 YSYEKL. There are 14 residues in the CDR3. Here the CDR3 reads CASSQVQGAPEAFF.

CDR3 residues: CASSPTGTGESSYNEQFF. The genes are TRBV11-2 and TRBJ2-1; the TCRdb call, TRBD1, lacks DNA for checking. Germline assignment: CDR1 SGHAT and CDR2 FQNNGV. The CDR3 has 18 amino acids.

The genes are TRBV23-1 and TRBJ2-3; TCRdb proposes TRBD2, but this gene call is untestable without DNA. TRBV23-1 is assigned to the ORF class and has an uncertain function. This CDR3 is built from 16 residues. CDR3 protein: CASSGDPPGETDTQYF.

This chain links TRBV6-6 with TRBJ2-7; TCRdb names TRBD1, which stays unverified in the absence of DNA. This CDR3 contains 14 residues. Germline V gene sequence: CDR1 MNHNY, CDR2 SVGAGI (reference sequence). The CDR3 sequence is CASSYGGAPIEQYF.

The CDR3 loop reads CSAPRNRGTDTQYF. This sequence joins TRBV20-1 and TRBJ2-3. The germline V gene encodes CDR1 DFQATT and CDR2 SNEGSKA (reference sequence). This CDR3 has 14 residues.

The genes are TRBV12-3 or TRBV12-4 and TRBJ2-7; TCRdb calls TRBD1, which cannot be checked without DNA. The CDR3 totals 14 residues. This CDR3 reads CASSSLGGTYEQYF.

V and J are TRBV20-1 and TRBJ1-5. This CDR3 has 16 amino acids. Germline CDR1 DFQATT, CDR2 SNEGSKA (reference sequence). CDR3 region: CSARDPGGPGNQPQHF.

The rearrangement uses TRBV5-6 and TRBJ2-5; checking the TCRdb D call of TRBD1 is not possible without DNA. There are 15 residues in the CDR3. Germline V lookup: CDR1 SGHDT, CDR2 YYEEEE. The CDR3 protein is CASSFGTGIAETQYF.

This chain joins TRBV7-2 and TRBJ1-5; the D call of TRBD1 rests on TCRdb alone, since no DNA is present to check it. The germline CDR1 and CDR2 sequences are SGHTA and FQGNSA. This CDR3 contains 14 residues. The CDR3 loop reads CASSFRQAGTPQHF.

J is TRBJ2-5 and V is TRBV11-1; as DNA is missing, the TRBD2 call by TCRdb cannot be tested. The CDR3 consists of 17 residues. Germline V gives CDR1 SGHAT, CDR2 FQDESV (reference sequence). CDR3 sequence reads: CASSLLPSSGIKETQYF.

The chain uses TRBV5-1 and TRBJ2-3; TCRdb outputs TRBD1, but without DNA this stays unchecked. Germline CDR1 reads SGHRS; CDR2 reads YFSETQ. The CDR3 covers 14 residues. This CDR3 reads CASRTGDETDTQYF.

The chain combines TRBV14 with TRBJ2-2. This CDR3 is 17 amino acids long. The germline CDR1 and CDR2 sequences are SGHDN and FVKESK. CDR3 amino acids: CASSPLNVALNTGELFF.

The CDR3 region is CASSLIGPTYEQYF. The V call is TRBV7-9, the J call TRBJ2-7; TCRdb gives TRBD2 as the D gene, but with no DNA this cannot be confirmed. Germline V gene lookup returns CDR1 SEHNR and CDR2 FQNEAQ (reference sequence). The CDR3 loop spans 14 amino acids. Combining the CDR3 with reference TRBV7-9 and TRBJ2-7 gives the whole variable domain DTGVSQNPRHKITKRGQNVTFRCDPISEHNRLYWYRQTLGQGPEFLTYFQNEAQLEKSRLLSDRFSAERPKGSFSTLEIQRTEQGDSAMYLCASSLIGPTYEQYFGPGTRLTVT.